This entry lists 14 T cell receptor beta chains sequenced from one sample in a study of blood T cell repertoires in COVID-19. TCRdb's table, derived via immunoSEQ multiplex PCR, lists solely in-frame clones and lacks some. Among about 240,000 clones, around 85% were seen once, and the ten largest hold roughly a tenth. The specimen was peripheral blood. The receptors come from a woman of 80 years or more with acute or convalescent COVID-19.

This CDR3 reads CASTPGGGPNQPQHF. The CDR3 region has the DNA TGTGCCAGCACTCCTGGCGGGGGCCCTAATCAGCCCCAGCATTTT. This chain links TRBV6-6 with TRBJ1-5; D is perhaps TRBD1 (6 bases). Germline V gives CDR1 MNHNY, CDR2 SVGAGI (reference sequence). The CDR3 is 15 amino acids. V was pared by 7 bases and J by 4 bases, with 17 bases between.

V is TRBV3-1 (or the pseudogene TRBV3-2) and J is TRBJ2-3; 9 bases match TRBD2. Germline trimming cut 4 bases from V and 0 bases from J; bases unmatched to any gene: 5. The CDR3 spans 16 residues. CDR1 is LGHDT, CDR2 YNNKEL, per germline (reference sequence). CDR3 sequence: CASSLRLAASTDTQYF. The CDR3, as DNA: TGTGCCAGCAGCCTCCGACTAGCGGCTAGCACAGATACGCAGTATTTT.

V usage is TRBV10-3 and J usage is TRBJ1-3; no definite D call. Trimming left V 2 bases short and J 0 bases short, with 11 bases between. This CDR3 has 16 amino acids. Germline loops: CDR1 ENHRY, CDR2 SYGVKD. CDR3 DNA: TGTGCCATCAGTGAGCAAGTAACAAACTCTGGAAACACCATATATTTT. It codes for CAISEQVTNSGNTIYF.

The chain employs TRBV21-1 and TRBJ1-2; TRBD1 is the table's D call and was not checked against the DNA. TRBV21-1 represents a pseudogene. CDR3 length: 15 amino acids. The DNA of the CDR3 is TGTGCCAGCAGAACCTACAGGGGGCTGAACTATGGCTACACCTTC. Translating it yields CASRTYRGLNYGYTF.

This chain uses TRBV2 with TRBJ2-7; D is unresolved. The V end was cut by 2 bases, the J end by 3 bases, with 5 bases between. The V gene's germline CDR1 is SNHLY and CDR2 FYNNEI. This CDR3 is built from 12 residues. The CDR3 loop is CASSEINYEQYF. For the CDR3, the DNA is TGTGCCAGCAGTGAAATAAACTACGAGCAGTACTTC.

The chain is built from TRBV6-5 and TRBJ2-7; 8 nucleotides match TRBD2. This CDR3 is built from 14 residues. After removal of 6 bases from V and 2 bases from J, the junction contained 6 bases not matched to a gene. Germline V gives CDR1 MNHEY, CDR2 SVGAGI. The CDR3 sequence is CASSSGGATYEQYF. The CDR3 DNA reads TGTGCCAGCAGCTCGGGGGGGGCTACCTACGAGCAGTACTTC.

In this sample, this clone turned up once. The V gene is TRBV5-1, the J gene TRBJ2-5, with a possible D match to TRBD1 (7 bases). Germline CDR1 is SGHRS and CDR2 is YFSETQ. CDR3 length: 16 residues. The V and J ends lost 4 bases and 0 bases respectively, with 16 bases between them. CDR3 nucleotide sequence: TGCGCCAGCAGCGAGGAGGGGGCTTCGTACCAAGAGACCCAGTACTTC. This sequence encodes CASSEEGASYQETQYF.

The chain uses TRBV18 and TRBJ2-7, with TRBD1 matching over 7 bases. Germline CDR1 KGHSH, CDR2 LQKENI. The CDR3 covers 14 residues. The V segment lost 4 bases and the J segment 1 base; nucleotides outside the gene matches: 4. CDR3 region: CASSLGQESYEQYF. The DNA of the CDR3 is TGTGCCAGCTCACTCGGACAGGAGTCCTACGAGCAGTACTTC. Drawing the rest from reference TRBV18 and TRBJ2-7, the complete variable domain is NAGVMQNPRHLVRRRGQEARLRCSPMKGHSHVYWYRQLPEEGLKFMVYLQKENIIDESGMPKERFSAEFPKEGPSILRIQQVVRGDSAAYFCASSLGQESYEQYFGPGTRLTVT.

Only one count was recorded for this clone. The gene calls are TRBV6-5 and TRBJ1-5, with a tentative D call TRBD1 (5 bases). This CDR3 has 15 amino acids. Germline V gives CDR1 MNHEY, CDR2 SVGAGI. With 6 bases removed from V and 2 bases from J, the gap between germline ends came to 14 bases. CDR3 sequence (DNA): TGTGCCAGCAGGAACCTTGGGGGGGGCAATCAGCCCCAGCATTTT. Residues: CASRNLGGGNQPQHF.

V is TRBV18 and J is TRBJ1-4; 10 bases agree with TRBD1. Germline CDR1 KGHSH, CDR2 LQKENI. There are 15 residues in the CDR3. V dropped 2 bases and J dropped 3; count of bases not matched to a gene: 0. CDR3 amino acids: CASSPDRGPNEKLFF. CDR3 DNA: TGTGCCAGCTCACCAGACAGGGGGCCTAATGAAAAACTGTTTTTT.

CDR3 sequence reads: CASRTQYNQPQHF. DNA of the CDR3: TGTGCCAGCAGGACACAGTACAATCAGCCCCAGCATTTT. The chain couples TRBV28 to TRBJ1-5; D is ambiguous. V dropped 6 bases and J dropped 3 bases, with 9 bases sitting between them. The CDR3 sequence is 13 residues long. CDR1 is MDHEN, CDR2 SYDVKM, per germline. The variable domain in full, completed from reference TRBV28 and TRBJ1-5, reads DVKVTQSSRYLVKRTGEKVFLECVQDMDHENMFWYRQDPGLGLRLIYFSYDVKMKEKGDIPEGYSVSREKKERFSLILESASTNQTSMYLCASRTQYNQPQHFGDGTRLSIL.

This sequence joins TRBV2 and TRBJ2-7; weak D call: TRBD1 (6 bases). The CDR3 is 12 amino acids. Deletions cut 8 bases from V and 6 bases from J, with 14 bases between. CDR1 is SNHLY and CDR2 is FYNNEI in the germline V gene. The CDR3 spells CASGIQGGEQYF. The CDR3 DNA sequence: TGTGCCAGCGGTATACAGGGCGGCGAGCAGTACTTC.

This sequence joins TRBV5-8 and TRBJ2-3, with 7 bases lining up with TRBD1. Germline CDR1 SGHTS, CDR2 YDEGEE. With V trimmed by 4 bases and J by 3 bases, 2 bases remained unmatched. CDR3 size: 13 residues. This CDR3 is CASSPTGTDTQYF. The CDR3, as DNA: TGTGCCAGCAGCCCGACAGGGACAGATACGCAGTATTTT. Full variable domain (outside the CDR3, taken from reference TRBV5-8 and TRBJ2-3): EAGVTQSPTHLIKTRGQQATLRCSPISGHTSVYWYQQALGLGLQFLLWYDEGEERNRGNFPPRFSGRQFPNYSSELNVNALELEDSALYLCASSPTGTDTQYFGPGTRLTVL.

The genes are TRBV18 and TRBJ2-1; 7 nucleotides match TRBD1. The V gene's germline CDR1 is KGHSH and CDR2 LQKENI. The J segment lost 2 bases and the V segment lost 0 bases, leaving 1 base of the junction unmatched. The CDR3 spans 15 residues. For the CDR3, the DNA is TGTGCCAGCTCACCACCGGGACAGCCCTACAATGAGCAGTTCTTC. Translation: CASSPPGQPYNEQFF.